One and the same sample provided the 5 T cell receptor beta chains below, sequenced in a study of blood T cell repertoires in COVID-19. Sequencing was performed with immunoSEQ multiplex PCR; in TCRdb, only in-frame clones are kept and a portion is missing. There are approximately 68,000 clones in the sample; approximately 80% occur only once, and approximately 16% lies in the top ten. The sequencing sample was made of peripheral blood. The receptors derive from a man older than 75 with active COVID-19.

This chain joins TRBV11-2 and TRBJ1-5; a weak D match, TRBD1 (6 bases). The V end lost 5 bases, the J end lost 4 bases, and 21 bases lay between the germline ends. The CDR3 contains 17 residues. Per the germline V gene, CDR1 is SGHAT and CDR2 is FQNNGV. CDR3: CASSNSPGHIFNQPQHF. In DNA, the CDR3 is TGTGCCAGCAGCAACTCTCCGGGACATATTTTTAATCAGCCCCAGCATTTT.

This sequence joins TRBV18 and TRBJ2-6; 10 positions match TRBD1. V was clipped by 6 bases and J by 3 bases; unmatched bases: 14. CDR1 is KGHSH and CDR2 is LQKENI in the germline V gene. The CDR3 is 19 amino acids. In nucleotides, the CDR3 is TGTGCCAGCTCGCCTTGGCAACCGGGACAGGGGTTTGGGGCCAACGTCCTGACTTTC. Its translation: CASSPWQPGQGFGANVLTF.

CDR3 sequence (DNA): TGTGCCAGCAGCCGGGGGGGTGGCTACACCTTC. Translated: CASSRGGGYTF. The rearrangement links TRBV12-3 or TRBV12-4 to TRBJ1-2; D might be TRBD1 (5 bases). The CDR3 length is 11 residues. V shed 6 bases and J shed 7 bases, with 9 bases lying between them.

The genes are TRBV20-1 and TRBJ2-2, with TRBD1 matching 7 bases. The CDR3 contains 13 residues. The V segment lost 3 bases and the J segment 8 bases; nucleotides outside the gene matches: 6. Germline assignment: CDR1 DFQATT and CDR2 SNEGSKA (reference sequence). This CDR3 reads CSASNRGSGELFF. In nucleotides, the CDR3 is TGCAGTGCTAGTAACAGGGGATCTGGGGAGCTGTTTTTT.

In DNA form, the CDR3 reads TGCAGCGTTGGATCAGGGGTCACTGAAGCTTTCTTT. This gives the protein CSVGSGVTEAFF. V is TRBV29-1 and J is TRBJ1-1; the D gene is possibly TRBD1 (6 bases). CDR1 SQVTM and CDR2 ANQGSEA come from the germline V gene. CDR3 size: 12 residues. Trimming removed 4 bases at V and 4 bases at J, with 10 bases between.